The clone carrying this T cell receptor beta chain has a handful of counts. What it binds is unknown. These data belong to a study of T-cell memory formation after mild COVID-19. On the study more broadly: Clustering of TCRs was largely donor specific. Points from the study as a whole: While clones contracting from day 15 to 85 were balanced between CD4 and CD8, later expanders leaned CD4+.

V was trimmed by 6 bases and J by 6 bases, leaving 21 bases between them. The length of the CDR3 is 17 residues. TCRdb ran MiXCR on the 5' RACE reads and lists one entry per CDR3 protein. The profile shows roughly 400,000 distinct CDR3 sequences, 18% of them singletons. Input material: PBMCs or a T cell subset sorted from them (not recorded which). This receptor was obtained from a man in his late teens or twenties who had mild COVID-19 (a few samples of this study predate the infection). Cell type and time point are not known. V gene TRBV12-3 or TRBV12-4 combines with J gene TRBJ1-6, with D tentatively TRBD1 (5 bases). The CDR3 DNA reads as TGTGCCAGCAGGTCTTGGTGGGGCTTTGAATTTAATTCACCCCTCCACTTT. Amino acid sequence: CASRSWWGFEFNSPLHF.